Shown below are 30 T cell receptor beta chains from a single sample sequenced in a study of human T cells and chemical hapten exposure. TCRdb re-derived calls from the 5' RACE reads in MiXCR, one entry per CDR3 protein. Among around 100,000 distinct CDR3 sequences, approximately 20% were seen once, and the ten largest hold 2.8%. Total RNA was isolated from whole blood that had not been fractionated. Receptors were obtained from a human donor in good health.

This chain uses TRBV24-1 with TRBJ2-1; TRBD1 or TRBD2 may be the D gene (5 bases each). The CDR3 is made up of 15 amino acids. V was trimmed by 3 bases and J by 0 bases, leaving 8 bases between them. Germline CDR1 and CDR2: KGHDR and SFDVKD. The CDR3 region has the DNA TGTGCCACCAGTGATGGGGGATTCTCCTACAATGAGCAGTTCTTC. Amino acids: CATSDGGFSYNEQFF.

On this clonotype itself: One junction end disagrees with the germline gene, perhaps due to a read error. The V and J genes are TRBV6-5 and TRBJ1-2; the match to TRBD1 covers 7 bases. The CDR3 runs to 15 residues. Germline CDR1 MNHEY, CDR2 SVGAGI. CDR3 bases: TGTACCAGCAGCCTGGGACAGCAACTAAATTATGGCTACACCTTC. This gives the protein CTSSLGQQLNYGYTF.

In its sample, this clonotype was seen a few times. This chain links TRBV4-2 with TRBJ1-3; D possibly corresponds to TRBD1 (6 bases). This CDR3 is 14 amino acids long. Germline CDR1 LGHNA, CDR2 YNFKEQ. V lost 1 base to trimming and J lost 4 bases, with 8 bases between them. The chain's CDR3 is CASSQGTEGNTIYF. The CDR3 DNA sequence: TGTGCCAGCAGCCAAGGGACAGAAGGAAACACCATATATTTT.

This sequence joins TRBV7-2 and TRBJ1-4, with no clear D. The CDR3 covers 13 residues. The germline V gene encodes CDR1 SGHTA and CDR2 FQGNSA. Trimming took off 5 bases at V and 10 bases at J, with 14 bases between the two ends. Here the CDR3 DNA reads TGTGCCAGCAGCGTAACAGCTTGGGGAAAACTGTTTTTT. Translated, it gives CASSVTAWGKLFF.

V and J are TRBV29-1 and TRBJ2-3; D perhaps matches TRBD1 (5 bases). CDR1 is SQVTM and CDR2 is ANQGSEA in the germline V gene. This CDR3 has 14 amino acids. With 3 bases removed from V and 0 bases from J, the gap between germline ends came to 10 bases. CDR3 amino acids: CSVDGADSTDTQYF. CDR3 coding DNA: TGCAGCGTTGATGGGGCGGACAGCACAGATACGCAGTATTTT.

Many counts were recorded for this clonotype. The chain recombines TRBV11-2 with TRBJ1-1, with a weak D call TRBD1 (6 bases). The V gene lost 0 bases and the J gene lost 7 bases, with 12 bases spanning the gap. Germline CDR1 and CDR2: SGHAT and FQNNGV. The CDR3 is made up of 14 amino acids. CDR3 protein: CASSLDNIGGEAFF. Written as DNA, the CDR3 is TGTGCCAGCAGCTTAGATAATATAGGGGGTGAAGCTTTCTTT.

This clonotype was counted only a few times. The CDR3 loop reads CASSFAGGANEQFF. For the CDR3, the DNA is TGTGCCAGCAGTTTTGCGGGAGGGGCCAATGAGCAGTTCTTC. J is TRBJ2-1 and V is TRBV27; 9 positions agree with TRBD2. Losses at the gene ends were 3 bases for V and 6 bases for J; bases not matched to a gene: 3. The CDR3 is made up of 14 amino acids. The V gene's germline CDR1 is MNHEY and CDR2 SMNVEV (reference sequence).

The chain links TRBV29-1 to TRBJ2-5, with a tentative D call TRBD2 (6 bases). There are 13 residues in the CDR3. V lost 7 bases and J lost 1, with 13 bases in between. CDR1 and CDR2 (germline): SQVTM, ANQGSEA. CDR3 in amino acids: CSGGEAVQETQYF. DNA for the CDR3: TGCAGCGGAGGGGAGGCGGTCCAAGAGACCCAGTACTTC. Full variable domain (missing parts from reference TRBV29-1 and TRBJ2-5): SAVISQKPSRDICQRGTSLTIQCQVDSQVTMMFWYRQQPGQSLTLIATANQGSEATYESGFVIDKFPISRPNLTFSTLTVSNMSPEDSSIYLCSGGEAVQETQYFGPGTRLLVL.

In this sample, this clonotype turned up many times. The V and J genes are TRBV5-6 and TRBJ2-4; D not certain. The CDR3 spans 15 residues. V gave up 2 bases and J gave up 0 bases, with 9 bases separating them. Germline loops: CDR1 SGHDT, CDR2 YYEEEE. Here the CDR3 reads CASSFMGLAKNIQYF. Written as DNA, the CDR3 is TGTGCCAGCAGCTTCATGGGATTAGCCAAAAACATTCAGTACTTC.

This clonotype was picked up a small number of times. This chain joins TRBV14 and TRBJ2-3; 9 bases are a match to TRBD2. From germline, CDR1 is SGHDN and CDR2 FVKESK. The CDR3 loop spans 16 amino acids. After removal of 1 base from V and 5 bases from J, the junction contained 7 bases not matched to a gene. CDR3 in DNA: TGTGCCAGCAGCCAAGCTTTAGCGGGAGTTGGAGATACGCAGTATTTT. It codes for CASSQALAGVGDTQYF.

V is TRBV2 and J is TRBJ2-2; perhaps TRBD1 as D (6 bases). Germline V gene data show CDR1 as SNHLY and CDR2 as FYNNEI. The CDR3 is made up of 16 amino acids. Trimming took off 0 bases at V and 7 bases at J, with 15 bases between the two ends. CDR3 DNA sequence: TGTGCCAGCAGTGAAGCGCTTCCCAGGGGTAGCGGGGAGCTGTTTTTT. Amino acids: CASSEALPRGSGELFF.

In its sample, this clonotype was seen many times. The V call is TRBV4-1, the J call TRBJ2-7, with TRBD1 matching over 9 bases. CDR3 length: 14 amino acids. In germline, CDR1 is MGHRA, CDR2 YSYEKL. V shed 1 base, J shed 4 bases, and the junction held 2 bases outside the gene matches. CDR3: CASSQAGQGYEQYF. Here the CDR3 DNA reads TGCGCCAGCAGCCAAGCCGGACAGGGGTACGAGCAGTACTTC.

This clonotype was seen a handful of times. J is TRBJ1-1 and V is TRBV6-1; D is possibly TRBD1 (5 bases). The CDR3 length is 13 residues. CDR1 and CDR2 from the germline V gene are MNHNS and SASEGT. V dropped 0 bases and J dropped 7 bases, with 9 bases sitting between them. The CDR3 is CASSEAWGSEAFF. The CDR3 DNA follows: TGTGCCAGCAGTGAAGCCTGGGGGAGTGAAGCTTTCTTT.

The rearrangement joins TRBV19 to TRBJ2-4, with 16 bases identical to TRBD2. Germline-derived CDR1 and CDR2 are LNHDA and SQIVND (reference sequence). The V segment lost 6 bases and the J segment 1 base; nucleotides outside the gene matches: 6. This CDR3 spans 18 amino acids. CDR3 bases: TGTGCCAGTAGGGCCGGGACTAGCGGGAGGGAGGCCAAAAACATTCAGTACTTC. It codes for CASRAGTSGREAKNIQYF.

This clonotype has just a few counts. Relative to the germline gene, one junction end is altered; a read error may explain this. The V gene is TRBV10-3, the J gene TRBJ2-6, with D tentatively TRBD1 (5 bases). The CDR3 runs to 16 residues. The germline CDR1 and CDR2 sequences are ENHRY and SYGVKD. Here the CDR3 reads CASSWTRQSGANVLTF. Here the CDR3 DNA reads TGTGCCAGCAGTTGGACAAGGCAGTCTGGGGCCAACGTCCTGACTTTC.

The CDR3 loop reads CASSVRLAGAYEQYF. The CDR3 bases are TGTGCCAGCAGTGTGCGACTAGCGGGGGCCTACGAGCAGTACTTC. The genes are TRBV6-1 and TRBJ2-7; 12 bases fit TRBD2. The CDR3 extends over 15 amino acids. Trimming cost V 4 bases and J 2 bases; bases outside gene matches: 3. Germline V lookup: CDR1 MNHNS, CDR2 SASEGT.

The sample holds many counts of this clonotype. The rearrangement uses TRBV7-9 and TRBJ2-5; either TRBD1 or TRBD2 may supply D (5 bases each). The V end lost 5 bases, the J end lost 3 bases, and 13 bases lay between the germline ends. This CDR3 has 14 amino acids. Germline lookup yields CDR1 SEHNR and CDR2 FQNEAQ (reference sequence). This CDR3 reads CASSRTGPEETQYF. As DNA, the CDR3 is TGTGCCAGCAGCCGAACGGGGCCAGAAGAGACCCAGTACTTC.

This clonotype has only a few counts. The chain uses TRBV20-1 and TRBJ1-2; no clear D. In germline, CDR1 is DFQATT, CDR2 SNEGSKA (reference sequence). The CDR3 has 14 amino acids. V lost 1 base and J 4 bases, leaving 13 bases between the germline ends. CDR3 sequence reads: CSARVLTDSYGYTF. CDR3 nucleotide sequence: TGCAGTGCTAGAGTCCTGACGGACTCCTATGGCTACACCTTC.

This clonotype was observed a few times. The chain has TRBV5-1 and TRBJ2-7; D ambiguous. The germline V gene has CDR1 SGHRS and CDR2 YFSETQ. With 4 bases removed from V and 5 bases from J, the gap between germline ends came to 13 bases. This CDR3 contains 13 residues. CDR3 residues: CASSRTPGHEQYF. CDR3 bases: TGCGCCAGCAGCCGGACGCCCGGGCACGAGCAGTACTTC.

This rearrangement joins TRBV10-3 to TRBJ1-5; D is ambiguous. From germline, CDR1 is ENHRY and CDR2 SYGVKD. V dropped 6 bases and J dropped 0 bases, with 6 bases sitting between them. The CDR3 extends over 13 amino acids. The CDR3 DNA follows: TGTGCCATCAGGGGGTATAGCAATCAGCCCCAGCATTTT. It is translated as CAIRGYSNQPQHF.

This clonotype was observed a handful of times. The J gene is TRBJ1-6, the V gene TRBV13; TRBD1 matches at 10 bases. V lost 4 bases and J lost 5; bases outside the gene matches: 5. Germline V gene lookup returns CDR1 PRHDT and CDR2 FYEKMQ (reference sequence). The CDR3 spans 16 residues. The DNA for the CDR3 is TGTGCCAGCAGCTCCGGGACAGGGGAGAATAATTCACCCCTCCACTTT. Residues: CASSSGTGENNSPLHF.

The gene calls are TRBV28 and TRBJ1-4, with D tentatively TRBD1 (5 bases). The CDR3 covers 16 residues. Germline CDR1 MDHEN, CDR2 SYDVKM. The V end was cut by 7 bases, the J end by 2 bases, with 17 bases between. For the CDR3, the DNA is TGTGCCAGCACCCTACACCGGTGGGGGACTAATGAAAAACTGTTTTTT. It yields the protein CASTLHRWGTNEKLFF.

The gene calls are TRBV7-9 and TRBJ2-1; D possibly corresponds to TRBD1 (6 bases). CDR1 and CDR2 from the germline V gene are SEHNR and FQNEAQ (reference sequence). This CDR3 comprises 14 residues. The V and J ends lost 3 bases and 7 bases respectively, with 13 bases between them. The CDR3 protein is CASSFAGDANEQFF. The CDR3 coding sequence is TGTGCCAGCAGCTTTGCAGGGGACGCAAATGAGCAGTTCTTC.

The chain recombines TRBV24-1 with TRBJ2-1, with 10 bases aligning to TRBD2. The V gene end was trimmed by 7 bases and the J gene end by 3 bases; junction bases not matched to a gene: 11. Germline CDR1 reads KGHDR; CDR2 reads SFDVKD. The CDR3 length is 17 residues. For the CDR3, the DNA is TGTGCCACCAGCGGCCCTGGACTAGCGGATCTCTACAATGAGCAGTTCTTC. It is translated as CATSGPGLADLYNEQFF.

The chain uses TRBV3-1 and TRBJ1-4; 8 bases line up with TRBD1. Germline V lookup: CDR1 LGHDT, CDR2 YNNKEL (reference sequence). The CDR3 is 14 residues long. Trimming took 2 bases from V and 8 from J; bases not matched to a gene: 4. In nucleotides, the CDR3 is TGTGCCAGCAGCCAATCTGGGACAGGAGAAAAACTGTTTTTT. Its translation: CASSQSGTGEKLFF.

The J gene is TRBJ1-5, the V gene TRBV15, with TRBD1 matching over 7 bases. The CDR3 contains 18 residues. Germline CDR1 reads LNHNV; CDR2 reads YYDKDF (reference sequence). The J segment lost 0 bases and the V segment lost 3 bases, leaving 11 bases of the junction unmatched. The CDR3 loop reads CATSRAGTERYSNQPQHF. Written as DNA, the CDR3 is TGTGCCACCAGCAGGGCGGGGACAGAAAGATATAGCAATCAGCCCCAGCATTTT.

This rearrangement joins TRBV5-1 to TRBJ2-3; TRBD1 is a possible D gene (5 bases). V lost 0 bases and J 9 bases, leaving 8 bases between the germline ends. There are 12 residues in the CDR3. Looked up from germline, CDR1 is SGHRS and CDR2 is YFSETQ. The CDR3 nucleotides read TGCGCCAGCAGCTTGGAGGGGATAACGCAGTATTTT. Translating gives CASSLEGITQYF.

The chain is built from TRBV27 and TRBJ2-2; D unclear. Germline assignment: CDR1 MNHEY and CDR2 SMNVEV (reference sequence). The CDR3 consists of 14 residues. Trimming shortened V by 6 bases and J by 6 bases, and 14 bases separated the two germline ends. The CDR3 DNA is TGTGCCAGCAGCAGATCAAGTTGGCCCGGGGAGCTGTTTTTT. The encoded protein is CASSRSSWPGELFF.

This clonotype was detected only a few times. The CDR3 spells CASSSPPSYNEQFF. In DNA, the CDR3 is TGTGCCAGCAGTTCCCCGCCCTCCTACAATGAGCAGTTCTTC. The chain combines TRBV6-5 with TRBJ2-1, with D uncertain. Germline assignment: CDR1 MNHEY and CDR2 SVGAGI. V lost 4 bases and J lost 0, with 7 bases in between. CDR3 size: 14 residues.

This clonotype was seen a handful of times. The chain joins TRBV20-1 to TRBJ1-5; perhaps TRBD1 as D (5 bases). The CDR3 consists of 13 residues. Germline V gene sequence: CDR1 DFQATT, CDR2 SNEGSKA (reference sequence). The CDR3 DNA reads as TGCAGGGCGGCAGGGTCTAGCAATCAGCCCCAGCATTTT. It translates to CRAAGSSNQPQHF.